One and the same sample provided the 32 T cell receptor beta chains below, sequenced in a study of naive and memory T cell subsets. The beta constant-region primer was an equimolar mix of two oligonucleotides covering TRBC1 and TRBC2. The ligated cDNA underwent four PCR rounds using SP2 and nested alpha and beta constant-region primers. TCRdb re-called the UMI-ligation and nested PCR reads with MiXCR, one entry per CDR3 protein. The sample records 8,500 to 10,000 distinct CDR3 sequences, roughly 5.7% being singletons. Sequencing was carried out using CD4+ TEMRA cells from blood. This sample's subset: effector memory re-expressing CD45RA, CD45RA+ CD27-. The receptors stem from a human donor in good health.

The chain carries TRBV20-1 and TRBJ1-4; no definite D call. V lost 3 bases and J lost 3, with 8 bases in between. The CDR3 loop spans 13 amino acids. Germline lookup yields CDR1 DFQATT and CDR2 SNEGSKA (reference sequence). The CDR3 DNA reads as TGCAGTGCTAGTCGCGGGCCTAATGAAAAACTGTTTTTT. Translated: CSASRGPNEKLFF.

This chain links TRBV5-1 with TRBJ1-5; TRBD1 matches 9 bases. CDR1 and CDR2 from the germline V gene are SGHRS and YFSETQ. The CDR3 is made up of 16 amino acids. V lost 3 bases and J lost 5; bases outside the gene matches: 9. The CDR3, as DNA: TGCGCCAGCAGCTCCCGGGACAGGGACGGATATCAGCCCCAGCATTTT. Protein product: CASSSRDRDGYQPQHF.

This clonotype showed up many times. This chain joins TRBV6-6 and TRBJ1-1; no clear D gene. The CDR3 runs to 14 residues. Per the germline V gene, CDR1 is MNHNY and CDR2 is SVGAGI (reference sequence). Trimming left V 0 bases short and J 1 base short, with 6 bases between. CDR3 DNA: TGTGCCAGCAGTTACTCCAAGGGGAACACTGAAGCTTTCTTT. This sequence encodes CASSYSKGNTEAFF.

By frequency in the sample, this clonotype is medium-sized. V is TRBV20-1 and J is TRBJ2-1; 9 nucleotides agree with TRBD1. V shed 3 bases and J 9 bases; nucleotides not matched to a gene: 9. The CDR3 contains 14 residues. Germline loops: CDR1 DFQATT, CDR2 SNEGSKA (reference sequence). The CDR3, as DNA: TGCAGTGCTAGTTACCCGGGACAGGGAATTGAGCAGTTCTTC. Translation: CSASYPGQGIEQFF.

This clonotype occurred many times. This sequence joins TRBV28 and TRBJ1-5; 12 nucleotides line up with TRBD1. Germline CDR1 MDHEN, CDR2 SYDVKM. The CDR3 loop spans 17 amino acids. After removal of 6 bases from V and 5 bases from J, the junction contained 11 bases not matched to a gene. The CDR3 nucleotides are TGTGCCAGCAGAAAACGGCGCGGGACAGGGGGCGATCAGCCCCAGCATTTT. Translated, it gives CASRKRRGTGGDQPQHF.

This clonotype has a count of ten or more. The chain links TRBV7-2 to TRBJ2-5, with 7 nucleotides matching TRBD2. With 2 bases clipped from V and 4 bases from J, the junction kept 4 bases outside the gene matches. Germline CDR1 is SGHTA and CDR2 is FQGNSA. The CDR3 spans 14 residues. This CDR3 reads CASSLRAGVETQYF. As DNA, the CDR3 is TGTGCCAGCAGCTTACGGGCGGGAGTAGAGACCCAGTACTTC.

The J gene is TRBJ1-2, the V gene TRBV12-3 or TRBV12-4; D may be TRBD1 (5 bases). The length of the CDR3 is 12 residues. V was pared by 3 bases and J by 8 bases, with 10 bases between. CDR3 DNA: TGTGCCAGCAGTTTCAGGGTTGGGGGCTACACCTTC. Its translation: CASSFRVGGYTF.

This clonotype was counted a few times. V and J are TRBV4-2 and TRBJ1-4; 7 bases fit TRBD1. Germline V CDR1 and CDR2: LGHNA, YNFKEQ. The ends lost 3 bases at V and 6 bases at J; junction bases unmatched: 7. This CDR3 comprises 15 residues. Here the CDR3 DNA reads TGTGCCAGCAGCCAGGTGGACAGGAAGCATGAAAAACTGTTTTTT. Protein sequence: CASSQVDRKHEKLFF.

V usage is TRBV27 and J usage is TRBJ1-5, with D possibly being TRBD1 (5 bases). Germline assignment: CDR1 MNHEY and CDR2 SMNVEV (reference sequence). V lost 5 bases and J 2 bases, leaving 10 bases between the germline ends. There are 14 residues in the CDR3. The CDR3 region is CASSMGQRNQPQHF. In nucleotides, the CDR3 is TGTGCCAGCAGTATGGGGCAGCGCAATCAGCCCCAGCATTTT.

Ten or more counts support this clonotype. The CDR3 DNA reads TGTGCCAGCAGCCGGAGCACAGATACGCAGTATTTT. This codes for CASSRSTDTQYF. The V and J genes are TRBV7-9 and TRBJ2-3; no firm D call. The germline V gene encodes CDR1 SEHNR and CDR2 FQNEAQ (reference sequence). The CDR3 has 12 amino acids. Trimming removed 5 bases at V and 0 bases at J, with 3 bases between.

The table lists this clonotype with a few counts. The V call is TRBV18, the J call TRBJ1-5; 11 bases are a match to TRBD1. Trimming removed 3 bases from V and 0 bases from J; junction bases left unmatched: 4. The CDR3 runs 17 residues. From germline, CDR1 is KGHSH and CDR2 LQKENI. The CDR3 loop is CASSPGQGGISNQPQHF. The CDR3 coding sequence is TGTGCCAGCTCACCGGGACAGGGGGGTATTAGCAATCAGCCCCAGCATTTT.

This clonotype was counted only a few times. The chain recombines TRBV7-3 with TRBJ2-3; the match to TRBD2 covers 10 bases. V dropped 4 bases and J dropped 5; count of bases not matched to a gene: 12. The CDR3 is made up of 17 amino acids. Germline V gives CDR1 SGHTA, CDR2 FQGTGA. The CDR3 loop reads CASSSRSGGGDRDTQYF. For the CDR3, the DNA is TGTGCCAGCAGCTCCCGAAGCGGGGGGGGGGATAGAGATACGCAGTATTTT.

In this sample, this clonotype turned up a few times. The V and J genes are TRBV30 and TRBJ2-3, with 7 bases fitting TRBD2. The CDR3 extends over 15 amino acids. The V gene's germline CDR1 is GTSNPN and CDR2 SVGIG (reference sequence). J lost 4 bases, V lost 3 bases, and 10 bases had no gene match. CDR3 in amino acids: CAWSPQGGRADTQYF. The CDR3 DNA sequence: TGTGCCTGGAGCCCTCAGGGAGGGAGAGCAGATACGCAGTATTTT. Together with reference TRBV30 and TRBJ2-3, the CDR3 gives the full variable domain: SQTIHQWPATLVQPVGSPLSLECTVEGTSNPNLYWYRQAAGRGLQLLFYSVGIGQISSEVPQNLSASRPQDRQFILSSKKLLLSDSGFYLCAWSPQGGRADTQYFGPGTRLTVL.

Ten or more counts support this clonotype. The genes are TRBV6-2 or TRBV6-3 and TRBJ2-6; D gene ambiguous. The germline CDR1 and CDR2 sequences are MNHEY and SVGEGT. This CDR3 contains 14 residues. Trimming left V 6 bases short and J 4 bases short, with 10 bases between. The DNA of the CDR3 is TGTGCCAGCAGCCCTCCTCCCGGGGCCAACGTCCTGACTTTC. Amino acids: CASSPPPGANVLTF.

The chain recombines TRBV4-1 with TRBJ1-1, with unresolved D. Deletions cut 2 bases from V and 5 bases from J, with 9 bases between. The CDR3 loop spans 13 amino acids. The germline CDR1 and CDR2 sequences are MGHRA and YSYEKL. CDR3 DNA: TGCGCCAGCAGCCAATCCCGGGTAACTGAAGCTTTCTTT. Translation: CASSQSRVTEAFF.

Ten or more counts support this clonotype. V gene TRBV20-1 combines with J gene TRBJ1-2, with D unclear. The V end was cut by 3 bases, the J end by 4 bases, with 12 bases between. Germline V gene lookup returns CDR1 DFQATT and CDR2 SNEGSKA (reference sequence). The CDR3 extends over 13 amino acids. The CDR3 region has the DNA TGCAGTGCTAGGGGTTCGGGATCCTATGGCTACACCTTC. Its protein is CSARGSGSYGYTF.

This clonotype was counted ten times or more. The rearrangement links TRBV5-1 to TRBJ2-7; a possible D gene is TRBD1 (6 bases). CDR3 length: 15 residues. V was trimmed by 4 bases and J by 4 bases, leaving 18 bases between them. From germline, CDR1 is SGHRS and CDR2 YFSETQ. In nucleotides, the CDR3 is TGCGCCAGCAGCCAGGGGCAGGGGTTAAGGTACGAGCAGTACTTC. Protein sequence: CASSQGQGLRYEQYF.

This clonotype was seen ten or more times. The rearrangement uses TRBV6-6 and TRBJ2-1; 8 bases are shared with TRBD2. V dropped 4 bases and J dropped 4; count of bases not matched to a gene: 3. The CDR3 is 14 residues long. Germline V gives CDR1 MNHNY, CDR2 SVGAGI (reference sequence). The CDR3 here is CASSWREEYNEQFF. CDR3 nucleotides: TGTGCCAGCAGTTGGCGGGAGGAGTACAATGAGCAGTTCTTC.

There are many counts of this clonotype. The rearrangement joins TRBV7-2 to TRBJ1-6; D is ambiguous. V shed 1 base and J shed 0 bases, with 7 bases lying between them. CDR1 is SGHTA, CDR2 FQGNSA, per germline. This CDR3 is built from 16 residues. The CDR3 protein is CASSLEGSSYNSPLHF. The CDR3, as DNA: TGTGCCAGCAGCTTAGAGGGAAGCTCCTATAATTCACCCCTCCACTTT.

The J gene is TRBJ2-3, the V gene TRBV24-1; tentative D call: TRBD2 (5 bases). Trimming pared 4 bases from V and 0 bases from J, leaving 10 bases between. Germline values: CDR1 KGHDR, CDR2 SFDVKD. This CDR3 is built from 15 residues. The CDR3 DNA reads TGTGCCACCAGTGAGGGTGGAGGTAGCACAGATACGCAGTATTTT. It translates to CATSEGGGSTDTQYF.

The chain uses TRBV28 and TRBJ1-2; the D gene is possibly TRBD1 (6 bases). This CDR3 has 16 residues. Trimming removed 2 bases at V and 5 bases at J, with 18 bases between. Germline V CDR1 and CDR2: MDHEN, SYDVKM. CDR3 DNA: TGTGCCAGCAGTTTAAAGACAGGCCGTCCTTTATATGGCTACACCTTC. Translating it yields CASSLKTGRPLYGYTF.

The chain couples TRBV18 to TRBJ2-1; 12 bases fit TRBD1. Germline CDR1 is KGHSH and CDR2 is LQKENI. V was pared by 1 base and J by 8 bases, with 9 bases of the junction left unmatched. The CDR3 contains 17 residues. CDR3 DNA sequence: TGTGCCAGCTCACCACTTCGGGGGACAGGGGGCCGGGATGAGCAGTTCTTC. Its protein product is CASSPLRGTGGRDEQFF.

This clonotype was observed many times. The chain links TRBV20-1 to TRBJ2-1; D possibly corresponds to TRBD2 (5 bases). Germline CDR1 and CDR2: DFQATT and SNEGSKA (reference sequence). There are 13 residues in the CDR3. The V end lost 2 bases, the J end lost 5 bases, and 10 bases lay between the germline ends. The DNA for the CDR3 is TGCAGTGCTAGACGTCCGGGAAACAATGAGCAGTTCTTC. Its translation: CSARRPGNNEQFF.

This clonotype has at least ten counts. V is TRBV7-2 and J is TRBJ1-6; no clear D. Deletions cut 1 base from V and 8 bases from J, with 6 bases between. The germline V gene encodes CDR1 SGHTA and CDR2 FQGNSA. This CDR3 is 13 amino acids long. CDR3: CASSLDLDSPLHF. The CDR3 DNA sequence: TGTGCCAGCAGCTTAGATCTGGATTCACCCCTCCACTTT.

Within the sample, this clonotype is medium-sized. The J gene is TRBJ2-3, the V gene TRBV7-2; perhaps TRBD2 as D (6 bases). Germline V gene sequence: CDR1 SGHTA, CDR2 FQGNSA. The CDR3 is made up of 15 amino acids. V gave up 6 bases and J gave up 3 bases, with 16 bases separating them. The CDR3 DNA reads TGTGCCAGCAGGTCCCTTGGGACTCGGACAGATACGCAGTATTTT. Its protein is CASRSLGTRTDTQYF. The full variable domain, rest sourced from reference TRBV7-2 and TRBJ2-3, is GAGVSQSPSNKVTEKGKDVELRCDPISGHTALYWYRQSLGQGLEFLIYFQGNSAPDKSGLPSDRFSAERTGGSVSTLTIQRTQQEDSAVYLCASRSLGTRTDTQYFGPGTRLTVL.

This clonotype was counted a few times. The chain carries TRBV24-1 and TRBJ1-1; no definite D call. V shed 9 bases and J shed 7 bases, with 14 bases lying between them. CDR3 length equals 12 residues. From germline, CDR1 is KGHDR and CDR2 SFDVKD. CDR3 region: CATGFRSDEAFF. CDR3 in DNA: TGTGCCACCGGGTTCCGGTCTGATGAAGCTTTCTTT.

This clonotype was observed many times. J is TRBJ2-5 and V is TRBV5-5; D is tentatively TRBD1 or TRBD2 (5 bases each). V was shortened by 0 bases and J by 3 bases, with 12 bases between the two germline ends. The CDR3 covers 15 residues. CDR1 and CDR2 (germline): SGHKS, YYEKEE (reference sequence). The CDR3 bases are TGTGCCAGCAGCTTGGCCCCCGGGGCTAAAGAGACCCAGTACTTC. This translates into CASSLAPGAKETQYF.

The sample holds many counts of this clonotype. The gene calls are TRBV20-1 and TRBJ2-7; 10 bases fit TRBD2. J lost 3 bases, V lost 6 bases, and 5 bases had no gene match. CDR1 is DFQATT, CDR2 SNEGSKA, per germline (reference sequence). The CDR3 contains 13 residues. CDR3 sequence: CSARTSGVYEQYF. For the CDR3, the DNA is TGCAGTGCCCGGACTAGCGGAGTCTACGAGCAGTACTTC.

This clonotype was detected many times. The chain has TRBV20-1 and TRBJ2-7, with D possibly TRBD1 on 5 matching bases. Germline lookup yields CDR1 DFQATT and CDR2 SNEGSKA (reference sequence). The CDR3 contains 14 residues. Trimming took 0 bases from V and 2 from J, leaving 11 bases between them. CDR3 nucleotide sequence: TGCAGTGCTAGAGAAAGGACATGGGCCTACGAGCAGTACTTC. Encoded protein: CSARERTWAYEQYF.

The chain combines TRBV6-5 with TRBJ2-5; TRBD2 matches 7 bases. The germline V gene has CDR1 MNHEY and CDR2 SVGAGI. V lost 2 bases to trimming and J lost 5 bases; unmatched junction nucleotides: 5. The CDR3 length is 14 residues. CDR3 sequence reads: CASSYGRRGETQYF. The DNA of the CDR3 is TGTGCCAGCAGTTACGGGCGGCGGGGGGAGACCCAGTACTTC.

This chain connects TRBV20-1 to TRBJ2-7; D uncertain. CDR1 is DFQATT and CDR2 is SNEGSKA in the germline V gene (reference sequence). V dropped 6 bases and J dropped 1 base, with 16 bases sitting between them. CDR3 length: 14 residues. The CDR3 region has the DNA TGCAGTGCCGAACAGTCCCCGGCTTCCTACGAGCAGTACTTC. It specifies CSAEQSPASYEQYF.

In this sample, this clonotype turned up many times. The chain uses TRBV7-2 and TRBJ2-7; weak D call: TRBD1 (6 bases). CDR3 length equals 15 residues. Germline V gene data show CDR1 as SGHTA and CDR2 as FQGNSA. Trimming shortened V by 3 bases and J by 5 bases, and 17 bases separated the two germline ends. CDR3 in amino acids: CASSLGALGSNEQYF. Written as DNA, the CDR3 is TGTGCCAGCAGCTTGGGGGCCCTCGGCTCTAACGAGCAGTACTTC. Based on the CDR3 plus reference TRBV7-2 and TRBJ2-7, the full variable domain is GAGVSQSPSNKVTEKGKDVELRCDPISGHTALYWYRQSLGQGLEFLIYFQGNSAPDKSGLPSDRFSAERTGGSVSTLTIQRTQQEDSAVYLCASSLGALGSNEQYFGPGTRLTVT.